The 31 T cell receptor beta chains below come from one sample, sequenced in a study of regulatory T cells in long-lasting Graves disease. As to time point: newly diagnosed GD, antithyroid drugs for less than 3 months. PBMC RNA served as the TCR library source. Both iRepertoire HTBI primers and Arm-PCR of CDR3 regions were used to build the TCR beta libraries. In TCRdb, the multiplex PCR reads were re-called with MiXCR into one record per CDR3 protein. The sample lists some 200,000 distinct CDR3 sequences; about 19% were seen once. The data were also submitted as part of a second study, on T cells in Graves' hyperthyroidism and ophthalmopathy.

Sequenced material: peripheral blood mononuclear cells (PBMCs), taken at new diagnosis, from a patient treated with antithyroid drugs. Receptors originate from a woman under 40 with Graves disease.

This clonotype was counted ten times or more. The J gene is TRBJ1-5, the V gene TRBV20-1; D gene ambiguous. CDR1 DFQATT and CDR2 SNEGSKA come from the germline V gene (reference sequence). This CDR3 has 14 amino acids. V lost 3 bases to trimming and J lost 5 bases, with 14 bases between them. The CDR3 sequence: CSAREGWIDQPQHF. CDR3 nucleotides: TGCAGTGCTAGGGAGGGTTGGATCGATCAGCCCCAGCATTTT.

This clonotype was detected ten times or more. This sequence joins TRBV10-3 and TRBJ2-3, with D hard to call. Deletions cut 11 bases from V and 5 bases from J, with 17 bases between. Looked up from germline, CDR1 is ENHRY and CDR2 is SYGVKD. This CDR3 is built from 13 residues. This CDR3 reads CASHPGSIDTQYF. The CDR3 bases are TGTGCCTCGCACCCGGGTAGTATAGATACGCAGTATTTT.

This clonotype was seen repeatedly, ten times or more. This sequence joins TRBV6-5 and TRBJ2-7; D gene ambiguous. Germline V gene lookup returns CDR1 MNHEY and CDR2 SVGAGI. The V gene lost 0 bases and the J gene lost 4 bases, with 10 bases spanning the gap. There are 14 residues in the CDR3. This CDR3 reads CASSYSPSTYEQYF. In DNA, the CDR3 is TGTGCCAGCAGTTACTCCCCATCAACTTACGAGCAGTACTTC.

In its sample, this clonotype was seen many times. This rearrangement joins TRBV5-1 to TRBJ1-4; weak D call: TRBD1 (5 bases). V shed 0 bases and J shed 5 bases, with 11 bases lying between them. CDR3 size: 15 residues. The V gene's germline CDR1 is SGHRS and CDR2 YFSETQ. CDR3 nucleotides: TGCGCCAGCAGCTTGGTCTTCGGGGCGAATGAAAAACTGTTTTTT. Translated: CASSLVFGANEKLFF.

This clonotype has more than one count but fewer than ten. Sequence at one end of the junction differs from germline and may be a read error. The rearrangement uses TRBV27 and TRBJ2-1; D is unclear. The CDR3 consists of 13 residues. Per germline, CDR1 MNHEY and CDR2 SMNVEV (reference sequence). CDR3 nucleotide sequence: TGTGCCAGCAGTTTATCTGTTTACAAAGAGCAGTTCTTC. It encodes CASSLSVYKEQFF.

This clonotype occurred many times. The CDR3 is CASSQGDGVGYEQYF. The DNA of the CDR3 is TGCGCCAGCAGCCAGGGGGACGGGGTTGGGTACGAGCAGTACTTC. The V call is TRBV4-1, the J call TRBJ2-7; D possibly matches TRBD1 or TRBD2 (5 bases each). CDR3 size: 15 residues. CDR1 and CDR2 from the germline V gene are MGHRA and YSYEKL. V was shortened by 3 bases and J by 4 bases, with 16 bases between the two germline ends.

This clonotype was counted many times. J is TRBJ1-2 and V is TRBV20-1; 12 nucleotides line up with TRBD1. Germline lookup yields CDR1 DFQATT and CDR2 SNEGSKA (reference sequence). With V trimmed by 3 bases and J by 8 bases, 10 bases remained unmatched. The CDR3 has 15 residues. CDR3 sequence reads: CSARLPGQGAGGYTF. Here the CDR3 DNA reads TGCAGTGCTAGGTTACCGGGACAGGGGGCAGGGGGCTACACCTTC.

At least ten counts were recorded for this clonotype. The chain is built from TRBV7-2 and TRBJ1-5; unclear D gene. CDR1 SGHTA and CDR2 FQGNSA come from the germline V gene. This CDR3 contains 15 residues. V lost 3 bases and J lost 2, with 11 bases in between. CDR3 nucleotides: TGTGCCAGCAGCTTTGGCGTGATGGGCAATCAGCCCCAGCATTTT. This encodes CASSFGVMGNQPQHF.

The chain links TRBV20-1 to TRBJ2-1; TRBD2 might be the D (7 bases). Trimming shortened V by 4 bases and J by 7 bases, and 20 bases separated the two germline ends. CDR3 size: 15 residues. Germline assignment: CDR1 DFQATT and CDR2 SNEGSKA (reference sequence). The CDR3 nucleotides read TGCAGTGCTAAATGGGGGGGGGGGGCCGGAAATGAGCAGTTCTTC. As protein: CSAKWGGGAGNEQFF.

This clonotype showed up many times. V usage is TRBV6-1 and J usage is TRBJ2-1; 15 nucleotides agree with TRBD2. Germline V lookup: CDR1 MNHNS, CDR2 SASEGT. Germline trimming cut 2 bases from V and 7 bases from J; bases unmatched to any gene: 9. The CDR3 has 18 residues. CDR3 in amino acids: CASSESGLAGGQKNEQFF. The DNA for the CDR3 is TGTGCCAGCAGTGAATCAGGACTAGCGGGAGGGCAAAAGAATGAGCAGTTCTTC.

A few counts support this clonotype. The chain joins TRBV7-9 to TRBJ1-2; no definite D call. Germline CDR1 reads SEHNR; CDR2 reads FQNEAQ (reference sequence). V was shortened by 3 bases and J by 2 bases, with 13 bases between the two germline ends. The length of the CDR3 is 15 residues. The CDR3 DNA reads TGTGCCAGCAGCTTCTCAGGAGTACTCAACTATGGCTACACCTTC. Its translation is CASSFSGVLNYGYTF.

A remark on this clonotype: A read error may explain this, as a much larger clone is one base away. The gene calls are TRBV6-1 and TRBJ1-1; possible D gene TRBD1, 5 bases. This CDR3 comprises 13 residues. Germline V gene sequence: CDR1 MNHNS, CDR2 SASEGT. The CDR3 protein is CVSSSQAYGVAFF. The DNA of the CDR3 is TGTGTCAGCAGCTCACAGGCGTATGGGGTAGCTTTCTTT.

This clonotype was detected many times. CDR3 loop: CASSQGMDTEAFF. The CDR3 bases are TGTGCCAGCTCACAGGGGATGGACACTGAAGCTTTCTTT. The V gene is TRBV18, the J gene TRBJ1-1, with D tentatively TRBD1 (5 bases). Trimming shortened V by 4 bases and J by 3 bases, and 9 bases separated the two germline ends. This CDR3 comprises 13 residues. Germline CDR1 KGHSH, CDR2 LQKENI.

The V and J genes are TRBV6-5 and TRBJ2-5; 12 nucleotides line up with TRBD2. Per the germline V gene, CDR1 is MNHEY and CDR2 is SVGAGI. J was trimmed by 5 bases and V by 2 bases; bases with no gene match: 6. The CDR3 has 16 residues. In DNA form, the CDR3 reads TGTGCCAGCAGTTACCGACTAGCGGGAGTTAAGGAGACCCAGTACTTC. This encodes CASSYRLAGVKETQYF.

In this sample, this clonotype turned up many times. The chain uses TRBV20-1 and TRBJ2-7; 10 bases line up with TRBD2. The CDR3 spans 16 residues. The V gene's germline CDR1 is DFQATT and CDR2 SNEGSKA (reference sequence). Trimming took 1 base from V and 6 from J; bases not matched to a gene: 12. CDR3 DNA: TGCAGTGCTAGAGGCCACCTCCTAGCGGGAGCAGGCGAGCAGTACTTC. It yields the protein CSARGHLLAGAGEQYF.

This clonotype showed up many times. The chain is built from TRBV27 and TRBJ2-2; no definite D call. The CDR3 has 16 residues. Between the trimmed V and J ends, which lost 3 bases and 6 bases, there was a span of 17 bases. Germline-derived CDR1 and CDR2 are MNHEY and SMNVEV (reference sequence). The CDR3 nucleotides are TGTGCCAGCAGTTTCTTCCCCTCGGCCCTGGCCGGGGAGCTGTTTTTT. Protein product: CASSFFPSALAGELFF.

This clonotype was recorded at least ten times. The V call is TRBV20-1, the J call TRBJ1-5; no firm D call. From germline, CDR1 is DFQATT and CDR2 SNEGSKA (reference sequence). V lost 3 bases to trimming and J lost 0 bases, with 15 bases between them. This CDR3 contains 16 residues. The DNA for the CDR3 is TGCAGTGCTAGGTTCCCCCACTATAATAGCAATCAGCCCCAGCATTTT. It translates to CSARFPHYNSNQPQHF.

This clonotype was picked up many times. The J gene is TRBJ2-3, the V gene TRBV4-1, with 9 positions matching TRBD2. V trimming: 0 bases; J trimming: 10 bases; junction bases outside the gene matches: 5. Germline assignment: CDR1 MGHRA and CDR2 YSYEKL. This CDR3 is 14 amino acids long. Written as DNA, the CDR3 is TGCGCCAGCAGCCAAGAGGGACTAGCAGGAGCGCAGTATTTT. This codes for CASSQEGLAGAQYF.

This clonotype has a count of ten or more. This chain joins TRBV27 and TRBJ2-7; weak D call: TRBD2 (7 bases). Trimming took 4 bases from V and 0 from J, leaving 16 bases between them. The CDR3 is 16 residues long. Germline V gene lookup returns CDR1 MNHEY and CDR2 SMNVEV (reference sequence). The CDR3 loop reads CASSSKGGGLSYEQYF. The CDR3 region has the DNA TGTGCCAGCAGTTCAAAAGGGGGGGGGCTCTCCTACGAGCAGTACTTC.

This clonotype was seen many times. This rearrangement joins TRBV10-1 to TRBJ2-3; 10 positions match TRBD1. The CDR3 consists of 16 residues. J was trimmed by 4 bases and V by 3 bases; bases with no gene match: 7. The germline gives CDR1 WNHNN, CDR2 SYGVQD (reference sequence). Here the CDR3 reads CASSDLGTGDPDTQYF. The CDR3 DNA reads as TGCGCCAGCAGTGACCTCGGGACAGGGGATCCAGATACGCAGTATTTT.

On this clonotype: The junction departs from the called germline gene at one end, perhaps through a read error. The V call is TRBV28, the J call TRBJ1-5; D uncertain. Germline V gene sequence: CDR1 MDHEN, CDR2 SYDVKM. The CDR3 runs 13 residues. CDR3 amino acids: CASSLGVHQPQHF. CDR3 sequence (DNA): TGTGCCAGCAGTTTGGGTGTACATCAACCCCAGCATTTT.

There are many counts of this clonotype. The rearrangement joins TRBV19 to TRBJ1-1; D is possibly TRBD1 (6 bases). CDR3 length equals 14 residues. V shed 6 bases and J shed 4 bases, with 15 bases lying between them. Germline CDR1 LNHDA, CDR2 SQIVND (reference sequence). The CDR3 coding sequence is TGTGCCAGTAGCATATTCGGGGGGCCCACTGAAGCTTTCTTT. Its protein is CASSIFGGPTEAFF. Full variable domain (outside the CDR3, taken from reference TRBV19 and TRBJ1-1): DGGITQSPKYLFRKEGQNVTLSCEQNLNHDAMYWYRQDPGQGLRLIYYSQIVNDFQKGDIAEGYSVSREKKESFPLTVTSAQKNPTAFYLCASSIFGGPTEAFFGQGTRLTVV.

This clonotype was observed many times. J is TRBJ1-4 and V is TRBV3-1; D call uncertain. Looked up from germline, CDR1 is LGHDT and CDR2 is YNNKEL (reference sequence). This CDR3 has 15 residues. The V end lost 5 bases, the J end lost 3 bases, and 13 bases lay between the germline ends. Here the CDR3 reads CASSFGGSSNEKLFF. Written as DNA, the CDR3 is TGTGCCAGCAGCTTCGGTGGGTCCTCTAATGAAAAACTGTTTTTT.

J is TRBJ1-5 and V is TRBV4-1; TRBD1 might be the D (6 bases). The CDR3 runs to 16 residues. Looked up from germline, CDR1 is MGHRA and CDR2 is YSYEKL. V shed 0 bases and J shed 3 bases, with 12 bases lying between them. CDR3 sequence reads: CASSQEYGGHNQPQHF. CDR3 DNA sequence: TGCGCCAGCAGCCAAGAGTACGGGGGACACAATCAGCCCCAGCATTTT.

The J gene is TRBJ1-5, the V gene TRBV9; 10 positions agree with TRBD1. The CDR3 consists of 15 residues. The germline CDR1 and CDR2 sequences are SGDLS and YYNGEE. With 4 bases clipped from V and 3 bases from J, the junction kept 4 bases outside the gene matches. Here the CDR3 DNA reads TGTGCCAGCAGCCCGGGACAGGGGATCAATCAGCCCCAGCATTTT. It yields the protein CASSPGQGINQPQHF.

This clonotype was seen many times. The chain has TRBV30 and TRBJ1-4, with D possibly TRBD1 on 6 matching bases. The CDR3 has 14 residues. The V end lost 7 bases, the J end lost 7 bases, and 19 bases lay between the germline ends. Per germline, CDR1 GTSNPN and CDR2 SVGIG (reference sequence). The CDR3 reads CAYSPGQSVEKLFF. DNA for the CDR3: TGTGCCTATTCCCCGGGACAAAGCGTTGAAAAACTGTTTTTT.

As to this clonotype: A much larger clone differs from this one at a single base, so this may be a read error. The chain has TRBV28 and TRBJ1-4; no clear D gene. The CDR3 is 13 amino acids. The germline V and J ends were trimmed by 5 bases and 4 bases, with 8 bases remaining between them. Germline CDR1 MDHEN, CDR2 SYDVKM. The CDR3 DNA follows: TGTGCCAGCAGTACAGACCATAATGAAAAACTGTTTTTT. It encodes CASSTDHNEKLFF.

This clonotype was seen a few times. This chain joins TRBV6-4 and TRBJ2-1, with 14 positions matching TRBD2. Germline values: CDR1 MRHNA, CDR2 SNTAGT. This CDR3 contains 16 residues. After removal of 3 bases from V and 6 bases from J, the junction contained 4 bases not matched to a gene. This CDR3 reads CASSEQGTSGSNEQFF. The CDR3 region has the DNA TGTGCCAGCAGTGAACAAGGGACTAGCGGGAGCAATGAGCAGTTCTTC.

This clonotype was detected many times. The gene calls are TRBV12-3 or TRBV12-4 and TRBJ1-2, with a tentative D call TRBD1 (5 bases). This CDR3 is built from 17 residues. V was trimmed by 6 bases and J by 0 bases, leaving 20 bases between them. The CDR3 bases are TGTGCCAGCAGACCCCCGGGACCGAGAACTCCTAACTATGGCTACACCTTC. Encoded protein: CASRPPGPRTPNYGYTF.

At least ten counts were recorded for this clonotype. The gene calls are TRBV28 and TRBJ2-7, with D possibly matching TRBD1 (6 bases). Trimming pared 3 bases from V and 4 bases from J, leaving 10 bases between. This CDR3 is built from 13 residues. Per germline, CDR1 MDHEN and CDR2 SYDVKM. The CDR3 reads CASSLDRDYEQYF. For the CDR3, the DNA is TGTGCCAGCAGTTTGGACAGAGATTACGAGCAGTACTTC.

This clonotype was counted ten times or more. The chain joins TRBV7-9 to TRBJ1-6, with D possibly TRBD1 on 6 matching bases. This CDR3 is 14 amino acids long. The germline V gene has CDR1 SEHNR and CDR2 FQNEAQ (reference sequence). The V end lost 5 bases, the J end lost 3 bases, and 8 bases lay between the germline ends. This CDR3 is CASSTQGYNSPLHF. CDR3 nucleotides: TGTGCCAGCAGCACACAGGGCTATAATTCACCCCTCCACTTT.